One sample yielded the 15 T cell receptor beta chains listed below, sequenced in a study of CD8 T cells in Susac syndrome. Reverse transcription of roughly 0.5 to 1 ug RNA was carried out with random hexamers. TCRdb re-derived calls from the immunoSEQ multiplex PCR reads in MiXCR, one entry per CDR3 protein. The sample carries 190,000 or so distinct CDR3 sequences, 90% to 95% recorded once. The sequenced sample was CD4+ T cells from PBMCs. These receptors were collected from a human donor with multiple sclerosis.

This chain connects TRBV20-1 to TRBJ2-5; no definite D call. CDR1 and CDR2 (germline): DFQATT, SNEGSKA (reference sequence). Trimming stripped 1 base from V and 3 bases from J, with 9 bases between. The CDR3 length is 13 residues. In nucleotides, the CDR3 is TGCAGTGCTAGAGTAGGGCCCAAAGAGACCCAGTACTTC. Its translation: CSARVGPKETQYF.

Here the CDR3 reads CSVEDGWYTEAFF. CDR3 coding DNA: TGCAGCGTTGAAGACGGGTGGTACACTGAAGCTTTCTTT. This chain uses TRBV29-1 with TRBJ1-1; D remains ambiguous. Germline loops: CDR1 SQVTM, CDR2 ANQGSEA. The CDR3 length is 13 residues. V was clipped by 0 bases and J by 3 bases, with 8 bases between them.

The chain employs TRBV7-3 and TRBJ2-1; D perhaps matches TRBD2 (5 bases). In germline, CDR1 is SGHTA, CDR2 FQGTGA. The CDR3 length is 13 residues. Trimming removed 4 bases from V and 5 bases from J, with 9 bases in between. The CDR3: CASSSGINNEQFF. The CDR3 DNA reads TGTGCCAGCAGCTCCGGGATTAACAATGAGCAGTTCTTC. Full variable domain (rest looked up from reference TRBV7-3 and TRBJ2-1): GAGVSQTPSNKVTEKGKYVELRCDPISGHTALYWYRQSLGQGPEFLIYFQGTGAADDSGLPNDRFFAVRPEGSVSTLKIQRTERGDSAVYLCASSSGINNEQFFGPGTRLTVL.

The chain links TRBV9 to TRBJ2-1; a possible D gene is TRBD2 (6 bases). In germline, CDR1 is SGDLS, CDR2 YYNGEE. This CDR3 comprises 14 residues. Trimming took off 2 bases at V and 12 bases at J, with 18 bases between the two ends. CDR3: CASSVTLEGSGQFF. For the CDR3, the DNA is TGTGCCAGCAGCGTGACCTTGGAGGGTTCGGGGCAGTTCTTC.

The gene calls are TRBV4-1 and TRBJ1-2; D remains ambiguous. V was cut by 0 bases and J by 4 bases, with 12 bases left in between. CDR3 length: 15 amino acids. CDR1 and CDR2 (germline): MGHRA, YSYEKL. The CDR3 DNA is TGCGCCAGCAGCCAAGATCGAAACGGATTCTATGGCTACACCTTC. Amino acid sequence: CASSQDRNGFYGYTF.

The CDR3 sequence is CASSQASFEQYF. The DNA for the CDR3 is TGTGCCAGCAGCCAAGCTAGCTTCGAGCAGTACTTC. This chain connects TRBV3-1 to TRBJ2-7; D may be TRBD2 (5 bases). The germline CDR1 and CDR2 sequences are LGHDT and YNNKEL (reference sequence). CDR3 size: 12 residues. V shed 1 base and J shed 6 bases, with 7 bases lying between them.

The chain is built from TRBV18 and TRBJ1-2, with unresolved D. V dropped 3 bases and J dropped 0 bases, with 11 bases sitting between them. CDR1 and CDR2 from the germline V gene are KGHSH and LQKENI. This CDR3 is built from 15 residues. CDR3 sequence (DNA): TGTGCCAGCTCACCCGTAGCAGATGCTAACTATGGCTACACCTTC. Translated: CASSPVADANYGYTF.

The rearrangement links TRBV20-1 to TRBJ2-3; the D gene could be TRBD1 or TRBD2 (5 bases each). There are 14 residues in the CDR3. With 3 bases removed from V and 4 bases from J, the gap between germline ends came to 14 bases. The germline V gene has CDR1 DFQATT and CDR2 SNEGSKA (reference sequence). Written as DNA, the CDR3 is TGCAGTGCTAGGAGGGGCTTCAGGGCAGATACGCAGTATTTT. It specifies CSARRGFRADTQYF.

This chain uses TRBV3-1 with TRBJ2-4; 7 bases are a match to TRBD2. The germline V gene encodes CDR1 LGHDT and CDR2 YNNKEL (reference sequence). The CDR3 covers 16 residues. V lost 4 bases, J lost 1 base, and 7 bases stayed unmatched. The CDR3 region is CASSLQGGAAKNIQYF. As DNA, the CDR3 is TGTGCCAGCAGCCTTCAGGGAGGGGCGGCCAAAAACATTCAGTACTTC.

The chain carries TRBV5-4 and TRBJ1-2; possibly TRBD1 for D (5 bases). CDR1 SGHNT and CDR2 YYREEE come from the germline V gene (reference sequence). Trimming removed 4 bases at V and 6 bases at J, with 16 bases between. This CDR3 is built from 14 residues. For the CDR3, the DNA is TGTGCCAGCAGCACGGAAGCAGGGCGTAATGGCTACACCTTC. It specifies CASSTEAGRNGYTF.

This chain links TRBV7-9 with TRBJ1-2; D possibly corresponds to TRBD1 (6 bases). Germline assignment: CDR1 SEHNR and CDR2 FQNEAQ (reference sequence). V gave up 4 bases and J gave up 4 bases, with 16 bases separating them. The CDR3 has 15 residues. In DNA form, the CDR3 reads TGTGCCAGCAGCTCTCCGCCGGGGGCAGGCTATGGCTACACCTTC. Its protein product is CASSSPPGAGYGYTF. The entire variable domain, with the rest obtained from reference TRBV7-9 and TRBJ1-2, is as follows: DTGVSQNPRHKITKRGQNVTFRCDPISEHNRLYWYRQTLGQGPEFLTYFQNEAQLEKSRLLSDRFSAERPKGSFSTLEIQRTEQGDSAMYLCASSSPPGAGYGYTFGSGTRLTVV.

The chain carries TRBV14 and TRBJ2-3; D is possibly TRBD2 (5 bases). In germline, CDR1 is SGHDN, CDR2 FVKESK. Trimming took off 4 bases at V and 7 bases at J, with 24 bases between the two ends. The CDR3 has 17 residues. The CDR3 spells CASSPLGRTPSPHTQYF. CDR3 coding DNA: TGTGCCAGCAGCCCACTAGGCCGCACTCCCTCTCCACATACGCAGTATTTT.

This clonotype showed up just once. The CDR3 DNA follows: TGCAGTGCTCGGGAATTAACAGGGAGCCAGTACTTC. Its translation is CSARELTGSQYF. The J gene is TRBJ2-5, the V gene TRBV20-1, with D possibly being TRBD1 (6 bases). Germline V gene lookup returns CDR1 DFQATT and CDR2 SNEGSKA (reference sequence). Trimming shortened V by 5 bases and J by 10 bases, and 17 bases separated the two germline ends. The CDR3 has 12 residues.

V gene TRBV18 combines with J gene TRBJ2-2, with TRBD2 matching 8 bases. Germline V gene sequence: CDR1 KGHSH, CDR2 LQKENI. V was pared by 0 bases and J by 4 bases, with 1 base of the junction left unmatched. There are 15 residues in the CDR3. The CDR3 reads CASSPPSGGTGELFF. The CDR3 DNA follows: TGTGCCAGCTCACCACCCAGCGGGGGCACCGGGGAGCTGTTTTTT. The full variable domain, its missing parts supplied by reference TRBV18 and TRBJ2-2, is NAGVMQNPRHLVRRRGQEARLRCSPMKGHSHVYWYRQLPEEGLKFMVYLQKENIIDESGMPKERFSAEFPKEGPSILRIQQVVRGDSAAYFCASSPPSGGTGELFFGEGSRLTVL.

The CDR3 nucleotides are TGTGCCTCCGGGAGCTCCTACGAGCAGTACTTC. Protein: CASGSSYEQYF. J is TRBJ2-7 and V is TRBV30; the D gene is possibly TRBD2 (6 bases). Germline CDR1 GTSNPN, CDR2 SVGIG (reference sequence). CDR3 length: 11 amino acids. V lost 7 bases and J 0 bases, leaving 7 bases between the germline ends.